This paragraph reports one T cell receptor (beta chain). Individually, cDNA molecules had unique molecular identifiers attached to them. TCRdb called the 5' RACE reads again in MiXCR, with one record for every CDR3 protein. The sample lists more than 70,000 distinct CDR3 sequences; approximately 10% were seen once. These data originate in a study of early T cells in non-severe SARS-CoV-2 infection. This receptor was taken from an adult who was a healthcare worker with PCR-confirmed SARS-CoV-2 infection or an uninfected control (not recorded which). Sequencing used whole blood, obtained at baseline.

The CDR3: CASSSYLTGGSYEQYF. The CDR3 bases are TGTGCCAGCAGCTCATACCTGACAGGGGGCTCCTACGAGCAGTACTTC. The V and J genes are TRBV6-5 and TRBJ2-7; TRBD1 agrees at 9 bases. With 6 bases clipped from V and 0 bases from J, the junction kept 9 bases outside the gene matches. The length of the CDR3 is 16 residues. The germline gives CDR1 MNHEY, CDR2 SVGAGI.